These 14 T cell receptor beta chains originate from one sample sequenced in a study of blood T cell repertoires in COVID-19. The protocol was immunoSEQ multiplex PCR, while the TCRdb copy is restricted to in-frame clones and leaves out a portion. The sample carries roughly 200,000 clones, roughly 80% recorded once. The sequenced sample was peripheral blood. These receptors were obtained from a woman aged 70-85 years with acute or convalescent COVID-19.

J is TRBJ2-1 and V is TRBV7-8; 12 nucleotides match TRBD2. V gave up 0 bases and J gave up 4 bases; unmatched junction bases: 13. The CDR3 runs 20 residues. CDR1 and CDR2 from the germline V gene are SGHVS and FQNEAQ. The CDR3 loop is CASSLAGGGLAGGPYNEQFF. CDR3 nucleotide sequence: TGTGCCAGCAGCTTAGCCGGGGGGGGTCTAGCGGGAGGGCCTTACAATGAGCAGTTCTTC. Looking up the rest from reference TRBV7-8 and TRBJ2-1 gives the full variable domain: GAGVSQSPRYKVAKRGQDVALRCDPISGHVSLFWYQQALGQGPEFLTYFQNEAQLDKSGLPSDRFFAERPEGSVSTLKIQRTQQEDSAVYLCASSLAGGGLAGGPYNEQFFGPGTRLTVL.

The chain uses TRBV5-1 and TRBJ2-1; TRBD2 agrees at 14 bases. The CDR3 is made up of 16 amino acids. The germline V gene encodes CDR1 SGHRS and CDR2 YFSETQ. The V gene end was trimmed by 3 bases and the J gene end by 10 bases; junction bases not matched to a gene: 9. CDR3 in amino acids: CASSWVPGLAGEEQFF. CDR3 sequence (DNA): TGCGCCAGCAGCTGGGTTCCGGGACTAGCGGGGGAAGAGCAGTTCTTC.

The chain recombines TRBV6-5 with TRBJ2-7, with 9 positions matching TRBD1. The germline CDR1 and CDR2 sequences are MNHEY and SVGAGI. The CDR3 has 13 amino acids. V was clipped by 7 bases and J by 6 bases; unmatched bases: 7. The CDR3 here is CASIPGQGGEQYF. The CDR3 coding sequence is TGTGCCAGCATTCCGGGACAGGGTGGCGAGCAGTACTTC.

The V call is TRBV6-1, the J call TRBJ1-5, with 9 bases that match TRBD1. Germline loops: CDR1 MNHNS, CDR2 SASEGT. After removal of 1 base from V and 4 bases from J, the junction contained 11 bases not matched to a gene. The CDR3 runs to 18 residues. The CDR3 DNA reads TGTGCCAGCAGTGAAGTGAGGGGGACAGGGAAGAGGAATCAGCCCCAGCATTTT. Protein product: CASSEVRGTGKRNQPQHF.

V usage is TRBV20-1 and J usage is TRBJ1-1; tentatively, D is TRBD1 (6 bases). Germline V gives CDR1 DFQATT, CDR2 SNEGSKA (reference sequence). The CDR3 totals 11 residues. The CDR3 nucleotides read TGCATCTTTACGGACAGCACTGAAGCTTTCTTT. It specifies CIFTDSTEAFF.

The chain is built from TRBV10-3 and TRBJ1-5; 10 nucleotides align to TRBD1. The V gene's germline CDR1 is ENHRY and CDR2 SYGVKD. The V segment lost 10 bases and the J segment 5 bases; nucleotides outside the gene matches: 8. The CDR3 spans 14 residues. CDR3 residues: CATRDRGLHQPQHF. CDR3 nucleotides: TGTGCCACCCGGGACAGGGGTCTTCATCAGCCCCAGCATTTT.

The rearrangement uses TRBV29-1 and TRBJ2-3; D not certain. The CDR3 runs 13 residues. Germline CDR1 SQVTM, CDR2 ANQGSEA. Trimming removed 0 bases at V and 1 base at J, with 5 bases between. CDR3 in DNA: TGCAGCGTTGAAGAGTGGCGCACAGATACGCAGTATTTT. This sequence encodes CSVEEWRTDTQYF.

This chain connects TRBV20-1 to TRBJ1-1, with a possible D match to TRBD1 (5 bases). Germline V gives CDR1 DFQATT, CDR2 SNEGSKA (reference sequence). The CDR3 is 11 amino acids. V was pared by 4 bases and J by 5 bases, with 8 bases between. The CDR3 loop is CSAMGGTEAFF. In DNA form, the CDR3 reads TGCAGTGCTATGGGGGGGACTGAAGCTTTCTTT.

The chain is built from TRBV7-9 and TRBJ2-5; the D gene is possibly TRBD2 (6 bases). Germline CDR1 and CDR2: SEHNR and FQNEAQ (reference sequence). The CDR3 sequence is 13 residues long. V shed 5 bases and J shed 5 bases, with 12 bases lying between them. CDR3: CASSAAGTETQYF. DNA of the CDR3: TGTGCCAGCAGCGCCGCGGGAACGGAGACCCAGTACTTC.

CDR3 in amino acids: CASSPGTVSNQPQHF. The CDR3 DNA is TGTGCCAGCAGCCCCGGAACAGTTAGCAATCAGCCCCAGCATTTT. The chain links TRBV7-2 to TRBJ1-5; D uncertain. Trimming took 5 bases from V and 0 from J, leaving 11 bases between them. CDR1 is SGHTA and CDR2 is FQGNSA in the germline V gene. This CDR3 contains 15 residues.

This chain uses TRBV9 with TRBJ2-3; 7 bases agree with TRBD2. After removal of 4 bases from V and 5 bases from J, the junction contained 10 bases not matched to a gene. This CDR3 is 15 amino acids long. Per the germline V gene, CDR1 is SGDLS and CDR2 is YYNGEE. The CDR3 bases are TGTGCCAGCAGCCCCTGGGGGGGATACGGAGATACGCAGTATTTT. It yields the protein CASSPWGGYGDTQYF. Complete variable domain (other parts from reference TRBV9 and TRBJ2-3): DSGVTQTPKHLITATGQRVTLRCSPRSGDLSVYWYQQSLDQGLQFLIQYYNGEERAKGNILERFSAQQFPDLHSELNLSSLELGDSALYFCASSPWGGYGDTQYFGPGTRLTVL.

The J gene is TRBJ1-4, the V gene TRBV27, with D possibly being TRBD1 (6 bases). The length of the CDR3 is 15 residues. CDR1 is MNHEY, CDR2 SMNVEV, per germline (reference sequence). Trimming cost V 3 bases and J 2 bases, with 10 bases left between them. Here the CDR3 DNA reads TGTGCCAGCAGTTTCGGGGGGCCCACTAATGAAAAACTGTTTTTT. As protein: CASSFGGPTNEKLFF.

The V and J genes are TRBV6-5 and TRBJ1-4; D gene unclear. The CDR3 has 14 residues. V dropped 7 bases and J dropped 7 bases, with 16 bases sitting between them. CDR1 is MNHEY and CDR2 is SVGAGI in the germline V gene. The CDR3 region has the DNA TGTGCCAGCACCTCCCAGCTGGAGGGTGAAAAACTGTTTTTT. Protein: CASTSQLEGEKLFF.

This clone was seen only a few times. Written as DNA, the CDR3 is TGTGCCAGCAGAGGGCCGGGGACTAGCGGCCCTATGGGAGATACGCAGTATTTT. This codes for CASRGPGTSGPMGDTQYF. The J gene is TRBJ2-3, the V gene TRBV7-9; 11 nucleotides align to TRBD2. Germline CDR1 reads SEHNR; CDR2 reads FQNEAQ (reference sequence). With 6 bases clipped from V and 5 bases from J, the junction kept 16 bases outside the gene matches. The CDR3 is made up of 18 amino acids.